The rows below give T cell receptor beta chains drawn from one sample of a study of blood T cell repertoires in COVID-19. Using immunoSEQ multiplex PCR, the repertoire was profiled, and TCRdb retains in-frame clones only, with some absent. The table records fewer than 350,000 clones, around 88% of them present only once. Sequences were obtained from PBMCs or T cells enriched from blood (not recorded which). These receptors were obtained from a middle-aged woman who had recovered from COVID-19. The CDR3 runs from the conserved cysteine through the conserved F or W. The order of the fields is clone size, V gene, J gene, D gene, CDR3 protein, CDR3 DNA. A D gene is named only where the DNA matches it firmly. Some rows mark clone size as missing; the rest say once, few, many or name a class of expanded clone.

clone_size: -
v_call: TRBV11-3
j_call: TRBJ2-2
d_call: -
cdr3_aa: CASSSFTGELFF
cdr3_nt: TGTGCCAGCAGCTCCTTCACCGGGGAGCTGTTTTTT

clone_size: few
v_call: TRBV29-1
j_call: TRBJ1-1
d_call: -
cdr3_aa: CSVLPAGAEAFF
cdr3_nt: TGCAGCGTGTTACCAGCAGGGGCTGAAGCTTTCTTT

clone_size: -
v_call: TRBV19
j_call: TRBJ1-2
d_call: TRBD1
cdr3_aa: CASRTGLNYGYTF
cdr3_nt: TGTGCCAGCCGGACAGGCCTGAACTATGGCTACACCTTC

clone_size: -
v_call: TRBV28
j_call: TRBJ2-5
d_call: TRBD2
cdr3_aa: CASSLGWTSGSLGGQETQYF
cdr3_nt: TGTGCCAGCAGTTTAGGGTGGACTAGCGGGAGTTTGGGAGGACAAGAGACCCAGTACTTC

clone_size: -
v_call: TRBV6-5
j_call: TRBJ1-1
d_call: -
cdr3_aa: CASSYARAPMNTEAFF
cdr3_nt: TGTGCCAGCAGTTACGCGAGGGCACCTATGAACACTGAAGCTTTCTTT

clone_size: -
v_call: TRBV20-1
j_call: TRBJ2-1
d_call: -
cdr3_aa: CSASQGGNEQFF
cdr3_nt: TGCAGTGCTAGTCAGGGAGGCAATGAGCAGTTCTTC

clone_size: few
v_call: TRBV7-9
j_call: TRBJ2-2
d_call: TRBD2
cdr3_aa: CASSRKGTITGELFF
cdr3_nt: TGTGCCAGCAGCCGCAAAGGGACTATCACCGGGGAGCTGTTTTTT

clone_size: -
v_call: TRBV7-3
j_call: TRBJ2-5
d_call: TRBD2
cdr3_aa: CASSPLAGVRETQYF
cdr3_nt: TGTGCCAGCAGCCCCCTAGCGGGAGTCCGGGAGACCCAGTACTTC

clone_size: -
v_call: TRBV6-1
j_call: TRBJ2-1
d_call: TRBD2
cdr3_aa: CASSEVREVNEQFF
cdr3_nt: TGTGCCAGCAGTGAAGTACGGGAGGTAAATGAGCAGTTCTTC

clone_size: -
v_call: TRBV6-6
j_call: TRBJ1-2
d_call: -
cdr3_aa: CASSYSGRGSNYGYTF
cdr3_nt: TGTGCCAGCAGTTACTCAGGGAGAGGGAGTAACTATGGCTACACCTTC

clone_size: -
v_call: TRBV5-4
j_call: TRBJ1-2
d_call: TRBD1
cdr3_aa: CASSKGAGVELSYGYTF
cdr3_nt: TGTGCCAGCAGCAAGGGGGCAGGGGTAGAATTGTCCTATGGCTACACCTTC

clone_size: once
v_call: TRBV28
j_call: TRBJ2-5
d_call: TRBD2
cdr3_aa: CATYSGRETQYF
cdr3_nt: TGTGCCACCTATAGCGGGAGAGAGACCCAGTACTTC

clone_size: -
v_call: TRBV29-1
j_call: TRBJ2-7
d_call: TRBD2
cdr3_aa: CSVGTSGSREQYF
cdr3_nt: TGCAGCGTTGGTACTAGCGGGAGTAGGGAGCAGTACTTC

clone_size: -
v_call: TRBV4-3
j_call: TRBJ2-1
d_call: -
cdr3_aa: CASSRSGARPQFF
cdr3_nt: TGCGCCAGCAGCCGGTCGGGAGCGAGGCCGCAGTTCTTC

clone_size: once
v_call: TRBV28
j_call: TRBJ1-6
d_call: TRBD1
cdr3_aa: CASSPNRGSSSPLHF
cdr3_nt: TGTGCCAGCAGCCCGAACAGGGGATCAAGTTCACCCCTCCACTTT

clone_size: -
v_call: TRBV25-1
j_call: TRBJ2-2
d_call: -
cdr3_aa: CASSEGGLTGELFF
cdr3_nt: TGTGCCAGCAGTGAAGGAGGCCTGACCGGGGAGCTGTTTTTT

clone_size: -
v_call: TRBV6-2/TRBV6-3
j_call: TRBJ2-7
d_call: TRBD2
cdr3_aa: CASSYSGIVAGGAGEQYF
cdr3_nt: TGTGCCAGCAGTTACTCGGGCATTGTAGCGGGAGGGGCCGGCGAGCAGTACTTC

clone_size: -
v_call: TRBV2
j_call: TRBJ2-7
d_call: TRBD1
cdr3_aa: CASRDRQGGSYEQYF
cdr3_nt: TGTGCCAGCAGGGACCGACAGGGGGGGTCCTACGAGCAGTACTTC

clone_size: -
v_call: TRBV19
j_call: TRBJ2-7
d_call: TRBD2
cdr3_aa: CASSISSGGPYEQYF
cdr3_nt: TGTGCCAGTAGTATTTCTAGCGGGGGACCCTACGAGCAGTACTTC

clone_size: once
v_call: TRBV5-1
j_call: TRBJ2-1
d_call: TRBD2
cdr3_aa: CASSPRVTSGSSYNEQFF
cdr3_nt: TGCGCCAGCAGCCCAAGAGTGACTAGCGGGAGCTCCTACAATGAGCAGTTCTTC

clone_size: once
v_call: TRBV11-2
j_call: TRBJ1-5
d_call: -
cdr3_aa: CASSRSLGGQPQHF
cdr3_nt: TGTGCCAGCAGCCGGTCGTTGGGGGGTCAGCCCCAGCATTTT

clone_size: -
v_call: TRBV18
j_call: TRBJ2-7
d_call: TRBD2
cdr3_aa: CASSGLASSYEQYF
cdr3_nt: TGTGCCAGCTCGGGACTAGCGAGCTCCTACGAGCAGTACTTC

clone_size: once
v_call: TRBV6-5
j_call: TRBJ2-7
d_call: TRBD2
cdr3_aa: CASKGLASYEQYF
cdr3_nt: TGTGCCAGCAAAGGACTAGCGAGCTACGAGCAGTACTTC

clone_size: -
v_call: TRBV18
j_call: TRBJ2-1
d_call: TRBD2
cdr3_aa: CASSPGTSGGRGEQFF
cdr3_nt: TGTGCCAGCTCACCCGGGACTAGCGGGGGGCGGGGTGAGCAGTTCTTC

clone_size: -
v_call: TRBV29-1
j_call: TRBJ2-2
d_call: TRBD1
cdr3_aa: CSVGQGNTGELFF
cdr3_nt: TGCAGCGTAGGACAGGGGAACACCGGGGAGCTGTTTTTT

clone_size: -
v_call: TRBV9
j_call: TRBJ2-7
d_call: TRBD1
cdr3_aa: CASSVGLSIRDRIYEQYF
cdr3_nt: TGTGCCAGCAGCGTAGGGTTATCAATCCGGGACAGGATCTACGAGCAGTACTTC

clone_size: -
v_call: TRBV30
j_call: TRBJ1-1
d_call: -
cdr3_aa: CAWKDSQNTEAFF
cdr3_nt: TGTGCCTGGAAGGACAGCCAGAACACTGAAGCTTTCTTT

clone_size: few
v_call: TRBV6-5
j_call: TRBJ1-1
d_call: -
cdr3_aa: CASSYIGDTEAFF
cdr3_nt: TGTGCCAGCAGTTACATAGGGGATACTGAAGCTTTCTTT

clone_size: -
v_call: TRBV5-4
j_call: TRBJ1-2
d_call: -
cdr3_aa: CASSKGTGSFTF
cdr3_nt: TGTGCCAGCAGCAAAGGGACCGGGAGTTTCACCTTC

clone_size: -
v_call: TRBV28
j_call: TRBJ2-1
d_call: -
cdr3_aa: CASREAGYNEQFF
cdr3_nt: TGTGCCAGCAGGGAGGCCGGGTACAATGAGCAGTTCTTC

clone_size: -
v_call: TRBV18
j_call: TRBJ1-3
d_call: -
cdr3_aa: CASSLQTNSGNTIYF
cdr3_nt: TGTGCCAGCTCACTTCAGACTAACTCTGGAAACACCATATATTTT

clone_size: -
v_call: TRBV24-1
j_call: TRBJ2-2
d_call: -
cdr3_aa: CATSDLRGTNTGELFF
cdr3_nt: TGTGCCACCAGTGATTTGCGGGGGACCAACACCGGGGAGCTGTTTTTT

clone_size: -
v_call: TRBV7-2
j_call: TRBJ2-1
d_call: -
cdr3_aa: CASSLREGDNEQFF
cdr3_nt: TGTGCCAGCAGCCTTAGAGAGGGGGACAATGAGCAGTTCTTC

clone_size: -
v_call: TRBV24-1
j_call: TRBJ2-1
d_call: TRBD1
cdr3_aa: CATSDITGDNEQFF
cdr3_nt: TGTGCCACCAGTGATATTACAGGGGATAATGAGCAGTTCTTC

clone_size: -
v_call: TRBV9
j_call: TRBJ2-7
d_call: -
cdr3_aa: CASSPRDSSYEQYF
cdr3_nt: TGTGCCAGCAGCCCCCGGGATTCTTCCTACGAGCAGTACTTC

clone_size: -
v_call: TRBV29-1
j_call: TRBJ1-4
d_call: -
cdr3_aa: CSVGTGDEKLFF
cdr3_nt: TGCAGCGTTGGGACCGGGGATGAAAAACTGTTTTTT

clone_size: few
v_call: TRBV28
j_call: TRBJ2-7
d_call: -
cdr3_aa: CASSLYRDEQYF
cdr3_nt: TGTGCCAGCAGTTTATACAGGGACGAGCAGTACTTC

clone_size: -
v_call: TRBV6-2/TRBV6-3
j_call: TRBJ1-2
d_call: -
cdr3_aa: CASSSLDSRGYTF
cdr3_nt: TGTGCCAGCAGTTCCCTGGACAGCCGTGGCTACACCTTC

clone_size: once
v_call: TRBV7-8
j_call: TRBJ2-2
d_call: TRBD2
cdr3_aa: CASNSRAGGRTGELFF
cdr3_nt: TGTGCCAGCAACTCCCGGGCGGGGGGGCGAACCGGGGAGCTGTTTTTT

clone_size: -
v_call: TRBV27
j_call: TRBJ2-7
d_call: TRBD2
cdr3_aa: CASSLSRLAGDYEQYF
cdr3_nt: TGTGCCAGCAGTTTATCGCGGCTAGCGGGAGACTACGAGCAGTACTTC